This T cell receptor beta chain stems from a study of beta chain features in type 1 diabetes. Looking at the study overall: The number of sorted cells examined across all samples was some 99,000,000.

This clone was observed a handful of times. Its antigen is as yet unknown. What was sequenced were expressed TCRB transcripts, since all of the isolated RNA had been reverse transcribed. Clones were sequenced by immunoSEQ multiplex PCR, and TCRdb holds only the in-frame ones, with some missing. The sample lists roughly 350,000 clones, 9.6% occurring once. CD4+ naive, central memory, regulatory and stem cell-like memory subsets were isolated by sorting on CD45RO/CCR7/CD25/CD127/CD95/CD27. Overall study results and limits: Naive, central memory and regulatory TCRB repertoires appeared more similar among patients than healthy donors. Moderate but significant shortening of TCRB CDR3s was recorded in all four CD4+ subsets from Type 1 diabetes patients. Using cDNA template may skew counts toward highly expressing activated cells.

The V gene end was trimmed by 6 bases and the J gene end by 7 bases; junction bases not matched to a gene: 15. CDR1 is SNHLY, CDR2 FYNNEI, per germline. This CDR3 contains 16 residues. This receptor was taken from a man aged 30 to 39 with type 1 diabetes. The sequenced sample consisted of central memory CD4+ T cells from blood. The chain couples TRBV2 to TRBJ2-5; 9 bases line up with TRBD2. CDR3 bases: TGTGCCAGCAGCGGGACTAGCCCAAGAAACGGCGGGACCCAGTACTTC. Residues: CASSGTSPRNGGTQYF.